The clone carrying this T cell receptor (beta chain) was observed a handful of times. Antigen unknown. The data belong to a study of T-cell memory formation after mild COVID-19. Study-wide points: Clones which contracted sat mainly in CM and EM if CD4+, and in EMRA if CD8+.

V gave up 4 bases and J gave up 4 bases, with 13 bases separating them. This CDR3 has 15 residues. Looked up from germline, CDR1 is SEHNR and CDR2 is FQNEAQ (reference sequence). TCRdb reprocessed the 5' RACE reads with MiXCR, giving one entry per CDR3 protein. This table holds some 450,000 distinct CDR3 sequences, approximately 20% found once. The source material was PBMCs or a T cell subset sorted from them (not recorded which). This clonotype was obtained from an adult woman who had mild COVID-19 (a few samples of this study predate the infection). Cell type and time point are not known. The rearrangement joins TRBV7-9 to TRBJ1-4; a possible D gene is TRBD1 (5 bases). DNA for the CDR3: TGTGCCAGCAGCTACTCCGGGACCAATAATGAAAAACTGTTTTTT. Protein: CASSYSGTNNEKLFF.